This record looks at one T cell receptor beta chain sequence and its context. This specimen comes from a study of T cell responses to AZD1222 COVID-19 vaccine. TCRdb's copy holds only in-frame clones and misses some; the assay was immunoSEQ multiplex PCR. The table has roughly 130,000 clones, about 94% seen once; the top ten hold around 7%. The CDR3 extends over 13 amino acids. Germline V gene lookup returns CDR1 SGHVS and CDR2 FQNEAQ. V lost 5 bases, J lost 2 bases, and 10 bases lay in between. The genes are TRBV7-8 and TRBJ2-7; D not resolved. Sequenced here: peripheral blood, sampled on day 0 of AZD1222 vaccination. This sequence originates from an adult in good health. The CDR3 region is CASSIPPAYEQYF. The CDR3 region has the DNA TGTGCCAGCAGCATACCGCCGGCCTACGAGCAGTACTTC.